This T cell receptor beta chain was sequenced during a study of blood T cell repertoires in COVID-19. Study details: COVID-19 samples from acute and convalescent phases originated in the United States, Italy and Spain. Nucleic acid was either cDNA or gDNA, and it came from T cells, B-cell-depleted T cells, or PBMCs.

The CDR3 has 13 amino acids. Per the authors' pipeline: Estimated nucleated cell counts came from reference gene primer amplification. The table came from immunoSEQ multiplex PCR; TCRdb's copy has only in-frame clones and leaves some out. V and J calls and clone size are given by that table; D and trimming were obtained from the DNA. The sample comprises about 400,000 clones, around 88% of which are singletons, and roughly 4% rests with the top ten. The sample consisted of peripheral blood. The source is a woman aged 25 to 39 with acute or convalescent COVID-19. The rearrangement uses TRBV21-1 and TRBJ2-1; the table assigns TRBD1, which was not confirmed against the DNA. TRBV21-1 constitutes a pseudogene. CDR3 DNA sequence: TGTGCCAGCGTTAGAGACAGGGAGGATGAGCAGTTCTTC. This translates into CASVRDREDEQFF.